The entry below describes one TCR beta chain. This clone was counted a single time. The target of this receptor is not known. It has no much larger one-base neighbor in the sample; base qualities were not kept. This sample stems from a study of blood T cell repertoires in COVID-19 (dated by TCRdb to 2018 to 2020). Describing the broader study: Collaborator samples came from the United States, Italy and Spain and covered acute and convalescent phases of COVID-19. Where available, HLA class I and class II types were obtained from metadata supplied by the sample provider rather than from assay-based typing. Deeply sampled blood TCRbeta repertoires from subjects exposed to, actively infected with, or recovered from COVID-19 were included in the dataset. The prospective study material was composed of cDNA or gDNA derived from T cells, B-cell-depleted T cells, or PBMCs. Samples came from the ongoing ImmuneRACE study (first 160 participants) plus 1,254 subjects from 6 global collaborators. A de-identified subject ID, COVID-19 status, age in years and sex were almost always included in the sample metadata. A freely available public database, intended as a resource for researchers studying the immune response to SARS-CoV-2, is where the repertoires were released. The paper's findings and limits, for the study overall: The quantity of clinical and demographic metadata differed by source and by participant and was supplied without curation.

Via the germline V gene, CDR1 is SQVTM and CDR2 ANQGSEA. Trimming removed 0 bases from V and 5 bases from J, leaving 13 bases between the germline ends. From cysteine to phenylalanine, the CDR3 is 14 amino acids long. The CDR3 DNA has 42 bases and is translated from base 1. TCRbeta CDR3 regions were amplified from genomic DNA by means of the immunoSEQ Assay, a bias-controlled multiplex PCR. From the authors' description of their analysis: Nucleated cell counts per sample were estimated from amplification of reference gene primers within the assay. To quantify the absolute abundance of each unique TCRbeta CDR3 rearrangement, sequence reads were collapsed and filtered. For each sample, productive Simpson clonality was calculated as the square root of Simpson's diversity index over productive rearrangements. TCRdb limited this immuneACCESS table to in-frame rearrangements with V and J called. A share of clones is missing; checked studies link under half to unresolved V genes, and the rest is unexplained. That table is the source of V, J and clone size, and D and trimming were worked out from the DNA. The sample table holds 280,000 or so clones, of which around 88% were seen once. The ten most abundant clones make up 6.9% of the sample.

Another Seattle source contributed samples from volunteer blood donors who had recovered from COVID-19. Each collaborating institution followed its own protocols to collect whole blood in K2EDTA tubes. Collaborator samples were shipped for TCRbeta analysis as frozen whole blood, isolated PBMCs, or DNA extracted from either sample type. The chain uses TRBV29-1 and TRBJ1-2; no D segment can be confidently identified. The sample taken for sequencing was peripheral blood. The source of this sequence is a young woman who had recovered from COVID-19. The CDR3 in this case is CSVEEFAGLYGYTF. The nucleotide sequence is TGCAGCGTTGAAGAATTCGCGGGTTTATATGGCTACACCTTC.